Listed below are T cell receptor beta chains from one sample, sequenced in a study of T cells in Graves' hyperthyroidism and ophthalmopathy. TCRdb reprocessed the multiplex PCR reads via MiXCR and lists one record per CDR3 protein. The sample lists about 59,000 distinct CDR3 sequences; approximately 57% were seen once. The sample was blood. The receptors here all came from a woman aged 60-75 years with Graves' ophthalmopathy. The conserved cysteine and the conserved F or W are not part of the CDR3 here. Each record gives: V gene, D gene, J gene, CDR3 protein. A D gene is named only where the DNA matches it firmly.

TRBV28	TRBD1	TRBJ1-5	ASQGDRINQPQH
TRBV4-3	NA	TRBJ2-3	ASSQVKGHTDTQY
TRBV19	TRBD1	TRBJ2-7	ASSTTGTGGYEQY
TRBV20-1	TRBD2	TRBJ2-6	SATPLAGGMSGANVLT
TRBV29-1	NA	TRBJ2-6	SVETGANVLT
TRBV5-1	NA	TRBJ2-2	ACAVTQVGGELF
TRBV19	NA	TRBJ2-1	ASSILAGNEQF
TRBV7-9	NA	TRBJ1-4	ASTQGTSEKLF
TRBV13	NA	TRBJ2-1	ASSLRGDNEQF
TRBV2	NA	TRBJ1-1	ASSEQPNTEAF
TRBV6-2/TRBV6-3	NA	TRBJ1-1	ASSPRRKGRTEAF
TRBV29-1	NA	TRBJ1-1	SVARQARWTEAF
TRBV28	TRBD1	TRBJ2-7	ASSPYGTADSYEQY
TRBV20-1	TRBD1	TRBJ1-3	SAMSRTGGNTIY
TRBV5-1	NA	TRBJ1-4	ASSLDLGLGEKLF
TRBV20-1	NA	TRBJ1-2	SGVISSNYGYT
TRBV20-1	TRBD2	TRBJ2-7	SARPSGNRYEQY
TRBV7-9	NA	TRBJ2-1	ASSLRKEGYNEQF
TRBV7-2	TRBD1	TRBJ2-2	ASSPRTGFGVLTGELF
TRBV6-4	TRBD2	TRBJ2-2	ASSEGTSTGELF
TRBV4-1	NA	TRBJ2-2	ASSQEGTPGELF
TRBV7-3	NA	TRBJ2-1	ASSPTGATAGWEQF